This passage covers 9 T cell receptor beta chains from one sample sequenced in a study of beta chain features in type 1 diabetes. Every bit of the isolated RNA underwent reverse transcription, so sequencing read expressed TCRB transcripts. TCRdb's copy holds only in-frame clones and misses some; the assay was immunoSEQ multiplex PCR. The sample includes about 240,000 clones, 27% seen only once; the top ten take approximately 4%. The sample comprised central memory CD4+ T cells from blood. These receptors were obtained from a young man in good health.

The rearrangement links TRBV4-1 to TRBJ2-3; TRBD1 matches 10 bases. The length of the CDR3 is 14 residues. Trimming cost V 4 bases and J 4 bases; bases outside gene matches: 2. Germline CDR1 MGHRA, CDR2 YSYEKL. The CDR3: CASSRGQGADTQYF. The CDR3 DNA reads as TGCGCCAGCAGCCGCGGACAGGGGGCAGATACGCAGTATTTT.

V usage is TRBV5-6 and J usage is TRBJ2-1, with 8 nucleotides matching TRBD2. With 0 bases clipped from V and 8 bases from J, the junction kept 7 bases outside the gene matches. Germline V gene lookup returns CDR1 SGHDT and CDR2 YYEEEE. The CDR3 loop spans 15 amino acids. CDR3 nucleotide sequence: TGTGCCAGCAGCTTGGATGGCGGGGGGACGGATGAGCAGTTCTTC. This sequence encodes CASSLDGGGTDEQFF.

Ten or more counts support this clone. This sample includes further DNA sequences coding for the same CDR3. The rearrangement uses TRBV19 and TRBJ1-2; the match to TRBD1 covers 8 bases. The CDR3 has 13 amino acids. Germline assignment: CDR1 LNHDA and CDR2 SQIVND (reference sequence). J gave up 6 bases and V 4 bases, and 4 bases lay outside the gene matches. The CDR3 sequence: CASSRGQGNGYTF. The DNA of the CDR3 is TGTGCCAGTAGTAGAGGACAGGGCAATGGCTACACCTTC.

This clone has more than one count but fewer than ten. The chain is built from TRBV6-5 and TRBJ2-5; D not resolved. The germline gives CDR1 MNHEY, CDR2 SVGAGI. V was pared by 0 bases and J by 9 bases, with 8 bases between. This CDR3 has 12 residues. CDR3 region: CASSYSPEAQYF. CDR3 coding DNA: TGTGCCAGCAGTTACTCACCTGAGGCCCAGTACTTC.

This clone was picked up a small number of times. The chain recombines TRBV7-2 with TRBJ1-5; unclear D gene. V was cut by 5 bases and J by 9 bases, with 17 bases left in between. The CDR3 is made up of 14 amino acids. Germline values: CDR1 SGHTA, CDR2 FQGNSA. The chain's CDR3 is CASSRDTKGWPQHF. In nucleotides, the CDR3 is TGTGCCAGCAGCCGCGACACTAAAGGATGGCCCCAGCATTTT.

The V and J genes are TRBV18 and TRBJ2-7; D unresolved. V was shortened by 3 bases and J by 0 bases, with 15 bases between the two germline ends. Germline V gene data show CDR1 as KGHSH and CDR2 as LQKENI. CDR3 length equals 16 residues. The CDR3 region has the DNA TGTGCCAGCTCACCTCAACCAGGCGGAAGCTCCTACGAGCAGTACTTC. Translation gives CASSPQPGGSSYEQYF.

The genes are TRBV29-1 and TRBJ2-2; 11 nucleotides agree with TRBD1. J lost 3 bases, V lost 7 bases, and 1 base had no gene match. CDR3 size: 13 residues. Germline values: CDR1 SQVTM, CDR2 ANQGSEA. The chain's CDR3 is CSADRGHTGELFF. The CDR3 DNA reads TGCAGCGCGGACAGGGGGCACACCGGGGAGCTGTTTTTT.

This CDR3 reads CASSLTSGRTDTQYF. The CDR3 DNA reads as TGTGCCAGCAGCCTGACTAGCGGGAGGACCGATACGCAGTATTTT. This rearrangement joins TRBV11-2 to TRBJ2-3, with 13 bases aligning to TRBD2. The CDR3 loop spans 15 amino acids. Germline V lookup: CDR1 SGHAT, CDR2 FQNNGV. J gave up 6 bases and V 5 bases, and 5 bases lay outside the gene matches.

The chain has TRBV5-1 and TRBJ2-1; D is possibly TRBD2 (5 bases). The germline CDR1 and CDR2 sequences are SGHRS and YFSETQ. Between the trimmed V and J ends, which lost 0 bases and 1 base, there was a span of 8 bases. The CDR3 runs 15 residues. The CDR3 region has the DNA TGCGCCAGCAGCTTGGAAGCGGCTTCCTACAATGAGCAGTTCTTC. Protein product: CASSLEAASYNEQFF.